The rows below give T cell receptor beta chains drawn from one sample of a study of blood T cell repertoires in COVID-19. Clones were read by immunoSEQ multiplex PCR, and TCRdb kept only the in-frame ones, dropping some. The profile shows about 98,000 clones, roughly 86% of them singletons. Sequenced material: peripheral blood. The source of these receptors is a man in his fifties or sixties with acute or convalescent COVID-19. Both conserved end residues are part of each CDR3. The D gene is left open where the match is weak. Expanded clones are given a class, and other clones once, few, many or no size at all.

V	J	size	D	DNA	CDR3
TRBV5-5	TRBJ1-3	once	TRBD1	TGTGCCAGCAGCTTGGGGGCCCAGGGGGTTCCTGGAAACACCATATATTTT	CASSLGAQGVPGNTIYF
TRBV27	TRBJ1-4	-	TRBD1	TGTGCCAGCAGTCGGGACAGAACTAATGAAAAACTGTTTTTT	CASSRDRTNEKLFF
TRBV7-9	TRBJ2-3	-	TRBD2	TGTGCCAGCAGTTCTAGCGGGAGGGATACGCAGTATTTT	CASSSSGRDTQYF
TRBV4-1	TRBJ1-2	once	TRBD1	TGCGCCAGCAGCCAAGCAGCAGGGGGATATGGCTACACCTTC	CASSQAAGGYGYTF
TRBV4-1	TRBJ2-5	-	-	TGCGCCAGCAGCCCCTCGTCCGCGGGAGAGACCCAGTACTTC	CASSPSSAGETQYF
TRBV12-5	TRBJ1-2	-	TRBD1	TGTGCTAGTGGTTTCACGACAGGGGGCGCGGAAGGCTACACCTTC	CASGFTTGGAEGYTF
TRBV11-3	TRBJ2-1	-	-	TGTGCCAGCAGCCCTCTTGCGGGCCTCTACAATGAGCAGTTCTTC	CASSPLAGLYNEQFF
TRBV10-1	TRBJ2-1	-	TRBD2	TGCGCCAGCAGTGAGGCGGGACTAGCGGGAGACGATGAGCAGTTCTTC	CASSEAGLAGDDEQFF
TRBV3-1/TRBV3-2	TRBJ1-4	few	-	TGTGCCAGCAGCCAGGGCCAGGGCAGGACTAATGAAAAACTGTTTTTT	CASSQGQGRTNEKLFF
TRBV7-3	TRBJ1-1	-	TRBD1	TGTGCCAGCAGCCCCCGGACAGGGGGTGGAGTTGAAGCTTTCTTT	CASSPRTGGGVEAFF
TRBV6-5	TRBJ2-7	once	-	TGTGCCAGCAGCTCTACCGGGGAGACCTACGAGCAGTACTTC	CASSSTGETYEQYF
TRBV19	TRBJ1-3	-	-	TGTGCCAGTAGTCCGGACGGCGGGTACTCTGGAAACACCATATATTTT	CASSPDGGYSGNTIYF
TRBV5-1	TRBJ2-7	-	-	TGCGCCAGCAGCTCCAACGCGGGGGCTGCAAACGAGCAGTACTTC	CASSSNAGAANEQYF
TRBV18	TRBJ1-1	-	-	TGTGCCAGCTCACCTGACTCGAACACTGAAGCTTTCTTT	CASSPDSNTEAFF
TRBV2	TRBJ2-2	-	TRBD1	TGTGCCAGCAGGGAGACAGGGGGCACCGGGGAGCTGTTTTTT	CASRETGGTGELFF
TRBV7-6	TRBJ2-7	-	TRBD1	TGTGCCAGCAGCTTAGCGCCGACAGGGGCCTACGAGCAGTACTTC	CASSLAPTGAYEQYF
TRBV18	TRBJ2-1	-	TRBD1	TGTGCCAGCTCACCACAAGGACAGGGGATGGGGAATGAGCAGTTCTTC	CASSPQGQGMGNEQFF
TRBV11-3	TRBJ2-7	-	TRBD2	TGTGCCAGCAGCTTTACTAGCGGGAGAAGGATTTACGAGCAGTACTTC	CASSFTSGRRIYEQYF
TRBV27	TRBJ1-6	-	-	TGTGCCAGCAGTTCCGCCCCCGCCAGGGTTAAGAATTCACCCCTCCACTTT	CASSSAPARVKNSPLHF
TRBV5-4	TRBJ1-1	-	-	TGTGCCAGCAGCGATCAACTTGGGCAGAGAGCTTTCTTT	CASSDQLGQRAFF
TRBV7-7	TRBJ2-7	-	-	TGTGCTAGCGCTTCAGGACGGGGCTACGAGCAGTACTTC	CASASGRGYEQYF
TRBV5-1	TRBJ1-4	-	-	TGCGCCAGCAGCGAACCAGGCGAAAAACTGTTTTTT	CASSEPGEKLFF
TRBV9	TRBJ2-1	-	-	TGTGCCAGCAGCCCAATGGGGAGCTCCTACAATGAGCAGTTCTTC	CASSPMGSSYNEQFF
TRBV3-1/TRBV3-2	TRBJ2-2	-	-	TGTGCCAGCAGCCAAGCGGTGACCGGGGAGCTGTTTTTT	CASSQAVTGELFF
TRBV5-8	TRBJ1-2	-	-	TGTGCCAGCAGCTTGAACAGGGCGAACTATGGCTACACCTTC	CASSLNRANYGYTF
TRBV5-6	TRBJ1-3	-	-	TGTGCCAGCAGCTTGGCACTCTCTGGAAACACCATATATTTT	CASSLALSGNTIYF
TRBV7-9	TRBJ1-1	-	-	TGTGCCAGCAGCTGGACTTCGAACACTGAAGCTTTCTTT	CASSWTSNTEAFF
TRBV18	TRBJ1-2	few	-	TGTGCCAGCTCACGAAATACAGGGTCCTATGGCTACACCTTC	CASSRNTGSYGYTF
TRBV27	TRBJ2-7	-	-	TGTGCCAGCAGTTACTTGGGGGGCGAGCAGTACTTC	CASSYLGGEQYF
TRBV7-9	TRBJ1-2	few	-	TGTGCCGGTTCTGACAGTAACTATGGCTACACCTTC	CAGSDSNYGYTF
TRBV20-1	TRBJ1-2	-	-	TGCAGTGCTAGTCGATCAGGGGAGAGTGGCTACACCTTC	CSASRSGESGYTF
TRBV10-3	TRBJ2-3	-	TRBD2	TGTGCCATCGGAATGACTAGCGGGAGCCTGGTAGATACGCAGTATTTT	CAIGMTSGSLVDTQYF
TRBV6-2/TRBV6-3	TRBJ2-7	-	TRBD1	TGTGCCAGCAGTTACAGGGTCGGTGGGACAGGCTACGAGCAGTACTTC	CASSYRVGGTGYEQYF
TRBV11-2	TRBJ2-1	-	-	TGTGCCAGCAGCCCAAATAGCGGAGTAGGCGATGAGCAGTTCTTC	CASSPNSGVGDEQFF
TRBV4-1	TRBJ1-5	-	-	TGCGCCAGCAGCCAAGCAGGGGGCAATCAGCCCCAGCATTTT	CASSQAGGNQPQHF
TRBV4-1	TRBJ2-2	-	-	TGCGCCAGCAGCCAACTTTATTCTGCCGGGGAGCTGTTTTTT	CASSQLYSAGELFF
TRBV19	TRBJ1-2	-	-	TGTGCCAGTAGCAATAACAGAGGACAGCAAGTGCTAACTAACTATGGCTACACCTTC	CASSNNRGQQVLTNYGYTF
TRBV13	TRBJ1-2	-	TRBD1	TGTGCCAGCAGCTCCTCTTCAGGGGGCCGCTATGGCTACACCTTC	CASSSSSGGRYGYTF
TRBV29-1	TRBJ1-3	-	TRBD1	TGCAGCGTTGAAGATCACAGGGGAAGCACCATATATTTT	CSVEDHRGSTIYF
TRBV7-9	TRBJ1-3	-	-	TGTGCCAGCAGCTTAGACGGCAGGGGTGTCTCTGGAAACACCATATATTTT	CASSLDGRGVSGNTIYF
TRBV5-1	TRBJ2-3	once	TRBD1	TGCGCCAGCAGCTTGGGGGACAGGCCAACAGATACGCAGTATTTT	CASSLGDRPTDTQYF
TRBV5-1	TRBJ2-7	-	TRBD2	TGCGCCAGCAGCACATCGGTCGGGAGGAGTTCCTACGAGCAGTACTTC	CASSTSVGRSSYEQYF
TRBV12-5	TRBJ2-3	-	-	TGTGCTAGTGGATCCCCCGGCAGGGGGGACACAGATACGCAGTATTTT	CASGSPGRGDTDTQYF
TRBV9	TRBJ1-2	-	-	TGTGCCAGCAGCAACGACATGGACTATGGCTACACCTTC	CASSNDMDYGYTF
TRBV15	TRBJ2-7	-	-	TGTGCCACCAGCAGAGACAGGGAACACGAGCAGTACTTC	CATSRDREHEQYF
TRBV27	TRBJ2-5	-	-	TGTGCCAGCAGTTTCTCCAGTACAGAGACCCAGTACTTC	CASSFSSTETQYF
TRBV15	TRBJ1-4	-	TRBD1	TGTGCCACCAGCACCCTCCCCCCGACAGGGAGCGAAAAACTGTTTTTT	CATSTLPPTGSEKLFF
TRBV12-3/TRBV12-4	TRBJ1-6	-	TRBD1	TGTGCCAGCAGTGGACAGGGCCCTTCACCCCTCCACTTT	CASSGQGPSPLHF
TRBV2	TRBJ2-7	-	TRBD2	TGTGCCAGCAGTGTCTTAGCGGGGACCTACGAGCAGTACTTC	CASSVLAGTYEQYF
TRBV7-9	TRBJ1-2	-	-	TGTGCCAGCAGCAAAGGGGAGGGAAAGACATGGTCCTTC	CASSKGEGKTWSF
TRBV7-9	TRBJ2-3	-	-	TGTGCCAGCAGTCGCCAGGAAGTGCAGTATTTT	CASSRQEVQYF